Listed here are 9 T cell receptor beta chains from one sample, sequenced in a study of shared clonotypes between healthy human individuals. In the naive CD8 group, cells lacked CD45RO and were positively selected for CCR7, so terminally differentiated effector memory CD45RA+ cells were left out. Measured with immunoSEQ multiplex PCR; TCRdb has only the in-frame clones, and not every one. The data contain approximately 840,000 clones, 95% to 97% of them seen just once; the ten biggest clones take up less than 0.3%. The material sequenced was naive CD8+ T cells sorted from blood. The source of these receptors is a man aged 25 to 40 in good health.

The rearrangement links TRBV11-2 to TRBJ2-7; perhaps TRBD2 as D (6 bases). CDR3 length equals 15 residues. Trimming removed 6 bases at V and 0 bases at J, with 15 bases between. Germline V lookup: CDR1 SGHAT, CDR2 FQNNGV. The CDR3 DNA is TGTGCCAGCAGTTCGTTAGCGGTGAGCTCCTACGAGCAGTACTTC. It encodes CASSSLAVSSYEQYF.

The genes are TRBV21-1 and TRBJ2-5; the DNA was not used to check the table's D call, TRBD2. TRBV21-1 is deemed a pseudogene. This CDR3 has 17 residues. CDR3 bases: TGTGCCAGCAGCAAAGGACGCGCGGAAGAGATTGGGGAGACCCAGTACTTC. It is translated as CASSKGRAEEIGETQYF.

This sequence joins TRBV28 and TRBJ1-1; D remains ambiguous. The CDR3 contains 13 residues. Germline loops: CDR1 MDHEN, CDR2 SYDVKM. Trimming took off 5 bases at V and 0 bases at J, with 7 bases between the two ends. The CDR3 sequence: CASSPPMNTEAFF. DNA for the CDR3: TGTGCCAGCAGTCCCCCTATGAACACTGAAGCTTTCTTT.

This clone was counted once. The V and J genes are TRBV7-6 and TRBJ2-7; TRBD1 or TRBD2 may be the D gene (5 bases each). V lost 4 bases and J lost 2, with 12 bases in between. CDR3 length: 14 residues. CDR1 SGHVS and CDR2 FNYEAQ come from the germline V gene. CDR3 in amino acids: CASSSGTTPYEQYF. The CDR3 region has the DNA TGTGCCAGCAGCTCCGGGACGACCCCCTACGAGCAGTACTTC.

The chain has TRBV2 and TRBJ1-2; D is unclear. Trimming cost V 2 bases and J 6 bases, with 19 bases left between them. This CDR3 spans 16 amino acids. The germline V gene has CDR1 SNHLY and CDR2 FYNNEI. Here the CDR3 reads CASSERSAVSWDGYTF. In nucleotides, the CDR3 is TGTGCCAGCAGTGAACGATCTGCGGTGAGCTGGGATGGCTACACCTTC.

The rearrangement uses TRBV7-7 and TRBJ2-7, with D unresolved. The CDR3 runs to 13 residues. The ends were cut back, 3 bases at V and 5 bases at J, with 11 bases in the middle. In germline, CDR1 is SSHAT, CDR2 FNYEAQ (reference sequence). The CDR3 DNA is TGTGCCAGCAGCTTGACGGGTGTGGACGAGCAGTACTTC. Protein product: CASSLTGVDEQYF.

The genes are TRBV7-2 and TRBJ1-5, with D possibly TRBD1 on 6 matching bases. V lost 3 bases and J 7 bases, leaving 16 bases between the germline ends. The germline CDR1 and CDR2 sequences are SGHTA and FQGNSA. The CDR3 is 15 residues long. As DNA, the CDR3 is TGTGCCAGCAGCTTTTTGGGGGGCGCAAGACAGCCCCAGCATTTT. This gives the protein CASSFLGGARQPQHF. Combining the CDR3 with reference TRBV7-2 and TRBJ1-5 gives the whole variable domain GAGVSQSPSNKVTEKGKDVELRCDPISGHTALYWYRQSLGQGLEFLIYFQGNSAPDKSGLPSDRFSAERTGGSVSTLTIQRTQQEDSAVYLCASSFLGGARQPQHFGDGTRLSIL.

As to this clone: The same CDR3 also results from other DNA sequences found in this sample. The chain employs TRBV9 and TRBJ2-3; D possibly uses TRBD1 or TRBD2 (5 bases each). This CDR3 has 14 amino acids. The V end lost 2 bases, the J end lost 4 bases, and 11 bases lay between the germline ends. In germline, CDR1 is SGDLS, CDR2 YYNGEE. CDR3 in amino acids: CASSVGGSADTQYF. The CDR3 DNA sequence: TGTGCCAGCAGCGTTGGGGGTAGCGCAGATACGCAGTATTTT.

As DNA, the CDR3 is TGTGCCAGCAGCCCGGACAGGGTGGTACAGTTCTTC. Translation gives CASSPDRVVQFF. The chain combines TRBV9 with TRBJ2-1; 8 bases line up with TRBD1. V was clipped by 4 bases and J by 13 bases; unmatched bases: 7. The CDR3 runs to 12 residues. Germline CDR1 SGDLS, CDR2 YYNGEE.